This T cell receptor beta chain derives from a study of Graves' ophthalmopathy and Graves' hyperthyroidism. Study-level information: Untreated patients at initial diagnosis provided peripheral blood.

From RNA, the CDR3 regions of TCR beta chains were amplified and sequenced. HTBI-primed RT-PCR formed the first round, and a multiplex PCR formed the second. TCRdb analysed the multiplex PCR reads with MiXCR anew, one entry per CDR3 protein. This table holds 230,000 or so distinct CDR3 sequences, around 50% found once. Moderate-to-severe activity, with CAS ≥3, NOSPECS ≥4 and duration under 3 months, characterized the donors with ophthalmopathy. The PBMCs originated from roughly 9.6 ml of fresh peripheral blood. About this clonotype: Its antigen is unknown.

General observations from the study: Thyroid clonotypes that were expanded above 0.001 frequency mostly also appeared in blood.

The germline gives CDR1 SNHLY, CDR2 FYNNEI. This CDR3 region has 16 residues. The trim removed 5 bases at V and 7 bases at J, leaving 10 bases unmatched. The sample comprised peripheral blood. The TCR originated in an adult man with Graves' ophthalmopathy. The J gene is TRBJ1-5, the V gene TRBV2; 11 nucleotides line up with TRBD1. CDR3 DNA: TGTGCCAGCAGTAGGGACAGGGGGGGAATTCGGCAGCCCCAGCATTTT. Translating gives CASSRDRGGIRQPQHF. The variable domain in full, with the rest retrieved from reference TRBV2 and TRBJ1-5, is EPEVTQTPSHQVTQMGQEVILRCVPISNHLYFYWYRQILGQKVEFLVSFYNNEISEKSEIFDDQFSVERPDGSNFTLKIRSTKLEDSAMYFCASSRDRGGIRQPQHFGDGTRLSIL.